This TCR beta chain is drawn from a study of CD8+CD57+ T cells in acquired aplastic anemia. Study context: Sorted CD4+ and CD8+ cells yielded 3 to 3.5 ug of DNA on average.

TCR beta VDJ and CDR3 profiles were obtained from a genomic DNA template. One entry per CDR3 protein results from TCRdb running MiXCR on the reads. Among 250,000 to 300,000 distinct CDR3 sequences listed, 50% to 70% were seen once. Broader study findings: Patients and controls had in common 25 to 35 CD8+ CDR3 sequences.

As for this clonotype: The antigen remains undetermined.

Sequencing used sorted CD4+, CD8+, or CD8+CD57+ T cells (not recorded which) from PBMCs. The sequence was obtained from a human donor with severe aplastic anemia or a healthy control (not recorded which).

The chain's CDR3 is CASSPGGPTEAFF. The DNA for the CDR3 is TGTGCCAGCAGTCCAGGGGGGCCCACTGAAGCTTTCTTT. This chain joins TRBV9 and TRBJ1-1; 7 nucleotides match TRBD1. Germline CDR1 and CDR2: SGDLS and YYNGEE. Trimming at V came to 5 bases and at J to 4 bases, leaving 5 bases not matched to a gene. The CDR3 extends over 13 amino acids.